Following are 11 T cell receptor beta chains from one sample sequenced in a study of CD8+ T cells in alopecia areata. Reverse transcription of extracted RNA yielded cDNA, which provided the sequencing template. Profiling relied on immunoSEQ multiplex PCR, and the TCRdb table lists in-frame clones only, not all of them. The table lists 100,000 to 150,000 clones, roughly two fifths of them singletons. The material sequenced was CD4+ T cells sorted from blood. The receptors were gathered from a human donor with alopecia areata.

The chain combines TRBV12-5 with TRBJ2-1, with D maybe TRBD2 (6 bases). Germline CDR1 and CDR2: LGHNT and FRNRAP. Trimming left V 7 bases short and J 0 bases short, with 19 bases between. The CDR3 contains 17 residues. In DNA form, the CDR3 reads TGTGCTAGTGCCAATACGGAGGGGTCGAGCTCCTACAATGAGCAGTTCTTC. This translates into CASANTEGSSSYNEQFF. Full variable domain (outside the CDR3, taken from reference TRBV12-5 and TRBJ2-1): DARVTQTPRHKVTEMGQEVTMRCQPILGHNTVFWYRQTMMQGLELLAYFRNRAPLDDSGMPKDRFSAEMPDATLATLKIQPSEPRDSAVYFCASANTEGSSSYNEQFFGPGTRLTVL.

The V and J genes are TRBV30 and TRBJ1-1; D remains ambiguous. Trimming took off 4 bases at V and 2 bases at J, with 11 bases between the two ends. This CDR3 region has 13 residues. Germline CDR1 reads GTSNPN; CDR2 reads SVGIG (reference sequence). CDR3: CAWTGSENTEAFF. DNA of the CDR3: TGTGCCTGGACTGGCAGCGAAAACACTGAAGCTTTCTTT.

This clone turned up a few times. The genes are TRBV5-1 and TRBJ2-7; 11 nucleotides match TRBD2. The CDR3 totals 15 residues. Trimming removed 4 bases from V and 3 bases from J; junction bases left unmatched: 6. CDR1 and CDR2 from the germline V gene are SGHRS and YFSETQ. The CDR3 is CASSHGTSGIYEQYF. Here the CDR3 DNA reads TGCGCCAGCAGCCATGGGACTAGCGGAATCTACGAGCAGTACTTC.

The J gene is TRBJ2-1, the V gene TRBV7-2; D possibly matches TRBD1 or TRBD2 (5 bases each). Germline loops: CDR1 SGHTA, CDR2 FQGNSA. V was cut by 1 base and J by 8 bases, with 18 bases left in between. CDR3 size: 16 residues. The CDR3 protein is CASSLGGGPRGYEQFF. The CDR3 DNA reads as TGTGCCAGCAGCTTAGGGGGCGGCCCCCGGGGTTATGAGCAGTTCTTC. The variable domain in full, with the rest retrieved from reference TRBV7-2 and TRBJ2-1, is GAGVSQSPSNKVTEKGKDVELRCDPISGHTALYWYRQSLGQGLEFLIYFQGNSAPDKSGLPSDRFSAERTGGSVSTLTIQRTQQEDSAVYLCASSLGGGPRGYEQFFGPGTRLTVL.

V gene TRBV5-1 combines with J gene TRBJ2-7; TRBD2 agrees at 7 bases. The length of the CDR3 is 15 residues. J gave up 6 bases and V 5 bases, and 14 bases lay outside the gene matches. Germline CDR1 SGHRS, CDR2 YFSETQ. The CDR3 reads CASSLSAGVRGEQYF. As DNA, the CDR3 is TGCGCCAGCAGTCTATCGGCGGGAGTAAGGGGCGAGCAGTACTTC.

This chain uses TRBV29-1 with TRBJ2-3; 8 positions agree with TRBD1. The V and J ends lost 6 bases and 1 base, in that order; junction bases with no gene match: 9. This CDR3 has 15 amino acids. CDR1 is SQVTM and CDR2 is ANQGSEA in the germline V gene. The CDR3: CSVETGTGRTDTQYF. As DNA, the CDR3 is TGCAGCGTGGAGACCGGGACAGGACGCACAGATACGCAGTATTTT.

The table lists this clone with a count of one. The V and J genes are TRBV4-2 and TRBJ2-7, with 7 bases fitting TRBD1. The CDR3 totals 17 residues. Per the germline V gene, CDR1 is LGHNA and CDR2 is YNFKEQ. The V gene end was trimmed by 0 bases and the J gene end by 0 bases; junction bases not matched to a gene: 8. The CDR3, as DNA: TGTGCCAGCAGCCAAGAATCGACAGGGTACTTCTCCTACGAGCAGTACTTC. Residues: CASSQESTGYFSYEQYF.

CDR3 region: CASSFSGRAYEQYF. CDR3 in DNA: TGCGCCAGCAGCTTTAGCGGGAGGGCCTACGAGCAGTACTTC. The J gene is TRBJ2-7, the V gene TRBV5-1, with TRBD2 matching over 11 bases. Germline CDR1 SGHRS, CDR2 YFSETQ. J lost 2 bases, V lost 2 bases, and 0 bases had no gene match. The CDR3 runs 14 residues.

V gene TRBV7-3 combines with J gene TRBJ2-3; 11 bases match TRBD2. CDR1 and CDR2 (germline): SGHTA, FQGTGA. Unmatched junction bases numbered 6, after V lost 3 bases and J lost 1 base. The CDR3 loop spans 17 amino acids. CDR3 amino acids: CASSFEGTSGRTDTQYF. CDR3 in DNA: TGTGCCAGCAGCTTTGAGGGGACTAGCGGACGCACAGATACGCAGTATTTT.

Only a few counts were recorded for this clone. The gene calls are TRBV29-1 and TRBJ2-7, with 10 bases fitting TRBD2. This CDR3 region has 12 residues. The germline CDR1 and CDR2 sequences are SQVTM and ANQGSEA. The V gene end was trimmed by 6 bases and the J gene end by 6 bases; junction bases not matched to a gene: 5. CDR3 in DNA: TGCAGCGTGCTAGCGGGAGTACGCGAGCAGTACTTC. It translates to CSVLAGVREQYF.

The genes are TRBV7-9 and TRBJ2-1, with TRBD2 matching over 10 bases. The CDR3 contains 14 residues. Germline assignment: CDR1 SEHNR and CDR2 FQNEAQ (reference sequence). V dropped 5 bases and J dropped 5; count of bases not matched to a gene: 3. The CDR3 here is CASSVTSGNNEQFF. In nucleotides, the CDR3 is TGTGCCAGCAGCGTCACTAGCGGGAACAATGAGCAGTTCTTC.